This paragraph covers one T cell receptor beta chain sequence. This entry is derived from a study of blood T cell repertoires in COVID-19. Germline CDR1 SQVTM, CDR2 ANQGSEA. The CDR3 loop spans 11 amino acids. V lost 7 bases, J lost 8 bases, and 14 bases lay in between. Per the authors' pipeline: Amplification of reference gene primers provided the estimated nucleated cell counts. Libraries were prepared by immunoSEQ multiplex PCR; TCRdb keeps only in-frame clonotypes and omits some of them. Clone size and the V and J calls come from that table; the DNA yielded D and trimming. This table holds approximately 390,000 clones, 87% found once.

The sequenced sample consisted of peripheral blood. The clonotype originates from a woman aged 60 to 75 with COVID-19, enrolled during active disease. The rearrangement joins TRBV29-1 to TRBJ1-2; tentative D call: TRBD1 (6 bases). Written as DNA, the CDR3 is TGCAGCGCCACAGGGATGGGCGGCTACACCTTC. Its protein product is CSATGMGGYTF.